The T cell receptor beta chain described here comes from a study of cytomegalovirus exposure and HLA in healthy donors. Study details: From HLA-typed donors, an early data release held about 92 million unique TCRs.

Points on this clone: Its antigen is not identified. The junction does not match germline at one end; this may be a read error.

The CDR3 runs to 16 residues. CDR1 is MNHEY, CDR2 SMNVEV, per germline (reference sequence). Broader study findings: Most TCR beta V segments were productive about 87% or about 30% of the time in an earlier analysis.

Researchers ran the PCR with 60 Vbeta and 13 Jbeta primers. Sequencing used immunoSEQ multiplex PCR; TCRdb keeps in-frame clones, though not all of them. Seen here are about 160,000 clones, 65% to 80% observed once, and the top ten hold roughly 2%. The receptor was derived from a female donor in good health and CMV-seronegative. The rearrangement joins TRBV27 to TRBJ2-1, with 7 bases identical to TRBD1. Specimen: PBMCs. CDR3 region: CASSISGQSSYNEQFF. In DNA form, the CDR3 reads TGTGCCAGCAGTATATCGGGACAGAGCTCCTACAATGAGCAGTTCTTC.